One and the same sample provided the 3 T cell receptor beta chains below, sequenced in a study of blood T cells in healthy people across ages. Then a second PCR, running roughly 7 to 11 cycles, was carried out with a sample-barcoded 5' primer and a J-beta primer mix. Using its own MiXCR run on the 5' RACE reads, TCRdb lists one record per CDR3 protein. The top ten clones hold roughly 10% of a sample with more than 750,000 distinct CDR3 sequences, 25% to 30% of them seen once. Separately, the same data were catalogued under a study of T cells of mothers and their children.

Source material: blood. Every receptor here comes from a woman aged 40-49 years in good health.

The CDR3 is CAWRGQGLQPQHF. CDR3 in DNA: TGTGCCTGGAGGGGGCAGGGGCTACAGCCCCAGCATTTT. This sequence joins TRBV30 and TRBJ1-5; D possibly corresponds to TRBD1 (6 bases). The germline gives CDR1 GTSNPN, CDR2 SVGIG (reference sequence). V lost 3 bases to trimming and J lost 7 bases, with 13 bases between them. The CDR3 has 13 residues.

This clonotype was counted between two and nine times. One end of the junction is discordant with germline, which a read error may explain. V usage is TRBV3-1 and J usage is TRBJ1-6, with D tentatively TRBD1 (5 bases). This CDR3 is built from 15 residues. Germline values: CDR1 LGHDT, CDR2 YNNKEL (reference sequence). The CDR3 DNA sequence: TGTGCCAGCGGCCAAAGGGACGGGACGAATTCACCCCTCCACTTT. It yields the protein CASGQRDGTNSPLHF.

This clonotype showed up many times. The chain carries TRBV6-5 and TRBJ2-7; D remains unclear. This CDR3 has 11 residues. Germline values: CDR1 MNHEY, CDR2 SVGAGI. Between the trimmed V and J ends, which lost 2 bases and 3 bases, there was a span of 2 bases. The CDR3 nucleotides read TGTGCCAGCAGTTACCTCTACGAGCAGTACTTC. This encodes CASSYLYEQYF.